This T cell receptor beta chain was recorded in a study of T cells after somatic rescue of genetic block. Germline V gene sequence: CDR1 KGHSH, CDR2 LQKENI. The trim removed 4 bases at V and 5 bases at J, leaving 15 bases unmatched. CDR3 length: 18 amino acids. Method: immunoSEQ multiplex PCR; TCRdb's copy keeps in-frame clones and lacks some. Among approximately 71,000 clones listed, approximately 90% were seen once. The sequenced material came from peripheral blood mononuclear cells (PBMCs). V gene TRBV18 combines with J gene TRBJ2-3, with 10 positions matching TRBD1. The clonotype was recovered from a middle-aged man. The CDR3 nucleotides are TGTGCCAGCTCACTCCCGGGACAGGGGCTCAGTTGGGGAGATACGCAGTATTTT. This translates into CASSLPGQGLSWGDTQYF.